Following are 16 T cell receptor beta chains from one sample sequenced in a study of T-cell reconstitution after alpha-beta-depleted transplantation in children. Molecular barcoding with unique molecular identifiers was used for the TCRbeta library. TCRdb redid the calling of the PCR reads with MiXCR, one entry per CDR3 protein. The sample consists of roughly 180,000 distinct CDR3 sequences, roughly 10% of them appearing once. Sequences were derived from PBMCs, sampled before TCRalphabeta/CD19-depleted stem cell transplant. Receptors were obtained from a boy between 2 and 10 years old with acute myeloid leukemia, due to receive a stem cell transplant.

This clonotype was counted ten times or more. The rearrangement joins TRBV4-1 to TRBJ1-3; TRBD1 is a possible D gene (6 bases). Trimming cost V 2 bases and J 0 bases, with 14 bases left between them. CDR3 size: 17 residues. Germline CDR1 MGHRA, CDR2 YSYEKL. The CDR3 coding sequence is TGCGCCAGCAGCCAAAAGGGCAGGGGCAGCTCTGGAAACACCATATATTTT. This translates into CASSQKGRGSSGNTIYF.

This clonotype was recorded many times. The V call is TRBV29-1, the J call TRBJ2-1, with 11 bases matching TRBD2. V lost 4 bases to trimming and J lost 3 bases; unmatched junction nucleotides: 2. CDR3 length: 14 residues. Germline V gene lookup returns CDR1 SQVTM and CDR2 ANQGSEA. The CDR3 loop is CSVVGLAGYNEQFF. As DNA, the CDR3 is TGCAGCGTTGTAGGACTAGCGGGCTACAATGAGCAGTTCTTC.

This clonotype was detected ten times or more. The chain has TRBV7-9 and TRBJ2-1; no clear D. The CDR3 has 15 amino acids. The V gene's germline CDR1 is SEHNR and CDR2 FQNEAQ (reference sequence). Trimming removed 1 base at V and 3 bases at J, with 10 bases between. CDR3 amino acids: CASSLGRSLYNEQFF. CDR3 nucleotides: TGTGCCAGCAGCTTAGGACGGTCTCTCTACAATGAGCAGTTCTTC.

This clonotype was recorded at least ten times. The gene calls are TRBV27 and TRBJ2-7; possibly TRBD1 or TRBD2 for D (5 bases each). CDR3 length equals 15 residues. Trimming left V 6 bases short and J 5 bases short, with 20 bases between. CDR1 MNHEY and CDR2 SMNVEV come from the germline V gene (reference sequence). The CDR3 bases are TGTGCCAGCAGATACTGGGGCCGCGGGCCCCACGAGCAGTACTTC. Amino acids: CASRYWGRGPHEQYF.

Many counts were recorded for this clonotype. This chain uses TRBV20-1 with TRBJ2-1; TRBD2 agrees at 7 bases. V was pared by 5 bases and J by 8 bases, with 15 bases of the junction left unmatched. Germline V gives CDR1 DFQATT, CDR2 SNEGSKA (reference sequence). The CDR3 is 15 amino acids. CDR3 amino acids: CSAPNLAGGFYEQFF. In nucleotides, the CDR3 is TGCAGTGCTCCAAATTTAGCGGGCGGCTTTTATGAGCAGTTCTTC.

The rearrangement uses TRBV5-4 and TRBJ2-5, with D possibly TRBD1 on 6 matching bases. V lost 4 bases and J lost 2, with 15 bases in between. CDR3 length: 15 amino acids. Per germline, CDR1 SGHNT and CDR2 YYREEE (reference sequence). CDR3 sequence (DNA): TGTGCCAGCAGCATCCGAACAGGGAGACAAGAGACCCAGTACTTC. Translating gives CASSIRTGRQETQYF.

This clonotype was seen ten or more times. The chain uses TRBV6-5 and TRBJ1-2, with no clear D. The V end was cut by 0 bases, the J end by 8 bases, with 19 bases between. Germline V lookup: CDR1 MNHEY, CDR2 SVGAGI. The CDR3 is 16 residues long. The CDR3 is CASSYSLGGLRQGYTF. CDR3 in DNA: TGTGCCAGCAGTTACTCCCTGGGAGGCCTTCGACAAGGCTACACCTTC.

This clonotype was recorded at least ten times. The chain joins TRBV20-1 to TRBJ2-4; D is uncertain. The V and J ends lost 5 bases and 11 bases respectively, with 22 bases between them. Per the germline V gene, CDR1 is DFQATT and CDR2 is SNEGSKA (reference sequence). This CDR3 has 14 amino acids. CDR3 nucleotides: TGCAGTGCTCGTCCAAGGGCCCAGGCGTCGCTTCAGTACTTC. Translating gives CSARPRAQASLQYF.

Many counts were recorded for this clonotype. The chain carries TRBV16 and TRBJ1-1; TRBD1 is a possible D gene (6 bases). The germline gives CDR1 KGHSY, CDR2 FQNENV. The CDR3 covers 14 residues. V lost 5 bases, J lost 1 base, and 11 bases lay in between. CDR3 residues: CASSLDRRNTEAFF. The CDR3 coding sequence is TGTGCCAGCAGCTTAGACAGGAGGAACACTGAAGCTTTCTTT.

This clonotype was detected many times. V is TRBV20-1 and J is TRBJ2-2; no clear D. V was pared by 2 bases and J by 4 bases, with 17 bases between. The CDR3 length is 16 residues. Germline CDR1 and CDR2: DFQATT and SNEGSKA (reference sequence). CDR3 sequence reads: CSARRRGGVFTGELFF. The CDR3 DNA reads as TGCAGTGCTAGAAGGCGAGGTGGGGTTTTCACCGGGGAGCTGTTTTTT.

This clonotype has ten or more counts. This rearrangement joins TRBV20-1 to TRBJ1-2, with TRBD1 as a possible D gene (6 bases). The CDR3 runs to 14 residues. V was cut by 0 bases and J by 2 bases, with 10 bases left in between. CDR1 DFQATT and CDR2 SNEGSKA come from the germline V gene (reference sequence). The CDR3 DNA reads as TGCAGTGCTAGAGATTACGGACAGAACTATGGCTACACCTTC. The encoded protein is CSARDYGQNYGYTF.

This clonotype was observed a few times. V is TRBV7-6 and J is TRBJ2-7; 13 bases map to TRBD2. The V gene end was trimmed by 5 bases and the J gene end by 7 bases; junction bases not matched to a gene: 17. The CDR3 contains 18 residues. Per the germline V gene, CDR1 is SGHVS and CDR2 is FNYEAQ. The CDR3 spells CASSAQTSGGTSWGEQYF. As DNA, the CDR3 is TGTGCCAGCAGCGCTCAGACTAGCGGGGGGACCTCTTGGGGGGAGCAGTACTTC.

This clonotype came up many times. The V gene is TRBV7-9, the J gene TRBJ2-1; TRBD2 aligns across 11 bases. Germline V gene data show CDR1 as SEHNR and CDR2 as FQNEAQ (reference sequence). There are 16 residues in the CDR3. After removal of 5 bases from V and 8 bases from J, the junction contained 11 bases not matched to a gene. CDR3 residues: CASSTTSGMSVYEQFF. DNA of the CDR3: TGTGCCAGCAGCACGACTAGCGGGATGTCTGTCTATGAGCAGTTCTTC.

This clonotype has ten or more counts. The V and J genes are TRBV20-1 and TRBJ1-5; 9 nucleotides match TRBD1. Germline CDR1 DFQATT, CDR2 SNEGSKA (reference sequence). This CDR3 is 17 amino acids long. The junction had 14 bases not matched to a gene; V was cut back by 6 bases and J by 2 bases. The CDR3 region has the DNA TGCAGTGCCAAACTCGCCGATGGACAGGGGCGCAATCAGCCCCAGCATTTT. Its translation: CSAKLADGQGRNQPQHF.

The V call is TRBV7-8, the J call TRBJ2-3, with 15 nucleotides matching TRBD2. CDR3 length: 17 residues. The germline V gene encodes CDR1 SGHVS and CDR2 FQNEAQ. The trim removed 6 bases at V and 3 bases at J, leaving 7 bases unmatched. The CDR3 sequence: CASSWKGTSGRTDTQYF. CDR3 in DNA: TGTGCCAGCAGTTGGAAGGGGACTAGCGGGAGGACAGATACGCAGTATTTT.

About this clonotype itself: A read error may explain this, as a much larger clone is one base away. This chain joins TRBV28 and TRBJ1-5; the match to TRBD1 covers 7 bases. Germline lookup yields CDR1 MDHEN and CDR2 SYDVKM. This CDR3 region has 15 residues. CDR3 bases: TGTGCCAGCGAGAGGACAGGAGGGGGAAATCAGCCCCAGCGTTTT. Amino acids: CASERTGGGNQPQRF.